This TCR beta chain was found in a study of control samples from healthy donors and cancer patients (dated by TCRdb to the early 2020s). Comments on this clone: The antigen it binds to is not known. It has no much larger one-base neighbor in the sample; base qualities were not kept.

The method was the immunoSEQ multiplex PCR assay. TCRdb mirrors the immuneACCESS table, restricted to in-frame sequences. Some clones are absent from its copies; in checked studies, under half trace to an unresolved V gene, and the reason for the others is unknown. The sample profile shows more than 45,000 clones; approximately 93% of them were found once. Of the sample, roughly a quarter falls within the top ten clones. The TCR was taken from a woman in her 50s with head and neck cancer. Sequenced: PBMCs.

The CDR3 loop reads CASFPTRGNDEQFF. DNA sequence: TGTGCCAGCTTCCCTACCCGGGGGAACGATGAGCAGTTCTTC. The receptor chain draws on TRBV18 and TRBJ2-1; possibly the D gene is TRBD2, per 6 matching bases. The germline V gene gives CDR1 as KGHSH and CDR2 as LQKENI. The cysteine opens and the phenylalanine closes a CDR3 of 14 amino acids. Solely the CDR3 DNA is kept, with 42 bases framed from the first base. V sheds 7 bases and J sheds 8 bases, leaving 18 bases between their ends.